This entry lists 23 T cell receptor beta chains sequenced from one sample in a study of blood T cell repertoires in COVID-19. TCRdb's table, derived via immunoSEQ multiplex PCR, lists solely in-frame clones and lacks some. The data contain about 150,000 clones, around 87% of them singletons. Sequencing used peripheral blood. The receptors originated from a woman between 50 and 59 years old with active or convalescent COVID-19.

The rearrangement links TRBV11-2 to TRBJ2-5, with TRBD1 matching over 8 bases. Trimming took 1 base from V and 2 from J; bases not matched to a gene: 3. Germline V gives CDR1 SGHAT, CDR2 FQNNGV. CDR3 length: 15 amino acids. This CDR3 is CASSLGDRSQETQYF. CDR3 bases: TGTGCCAGCAGCTTAGGGGACAGGAGTCAAGAGACCCAGTACTTC.

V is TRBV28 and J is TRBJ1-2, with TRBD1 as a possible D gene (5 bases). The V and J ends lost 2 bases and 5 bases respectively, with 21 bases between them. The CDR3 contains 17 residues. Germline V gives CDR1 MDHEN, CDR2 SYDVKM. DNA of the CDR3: TGTGCCAGCAGTTTAAGGCAGGGAAGAAGATATCAATATGGCTACACCTTC. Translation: CASSLRQGRRYQYGYTF.

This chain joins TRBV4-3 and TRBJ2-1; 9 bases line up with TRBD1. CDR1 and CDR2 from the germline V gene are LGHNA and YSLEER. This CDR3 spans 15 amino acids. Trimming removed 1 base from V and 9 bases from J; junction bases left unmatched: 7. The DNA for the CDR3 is TGCGCCAGCAGCCAAGCGGGACAGGGACGGAGTGAGCAGTTCTTC. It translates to CASSQAGQGRSEQFF.

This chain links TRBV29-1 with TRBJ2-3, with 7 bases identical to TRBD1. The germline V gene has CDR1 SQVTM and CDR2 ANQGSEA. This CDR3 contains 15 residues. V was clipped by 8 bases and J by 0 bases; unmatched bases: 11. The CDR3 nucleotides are TGCAGCCTCACGGGGAAGGGGGCCAGCACAGATACGCAGTATTTT. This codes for CSLTGKGASTDTQYF.

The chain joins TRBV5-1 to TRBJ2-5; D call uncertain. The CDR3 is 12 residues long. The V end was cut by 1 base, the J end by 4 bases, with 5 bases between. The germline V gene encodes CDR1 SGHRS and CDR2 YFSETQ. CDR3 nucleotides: TGCGCCAGCAGCTTGCTAGGAGAGACCCAGTACTTC. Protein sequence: CASSLLGETQYF.

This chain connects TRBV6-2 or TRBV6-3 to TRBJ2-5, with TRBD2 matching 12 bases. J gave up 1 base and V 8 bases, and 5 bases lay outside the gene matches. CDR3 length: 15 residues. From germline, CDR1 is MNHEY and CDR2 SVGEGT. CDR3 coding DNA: TGTGCCAGCGGCCGGACTAGCGGGGCCCAAGAGACCCAGTACTTC. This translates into CASGRTSGAQETQYF.

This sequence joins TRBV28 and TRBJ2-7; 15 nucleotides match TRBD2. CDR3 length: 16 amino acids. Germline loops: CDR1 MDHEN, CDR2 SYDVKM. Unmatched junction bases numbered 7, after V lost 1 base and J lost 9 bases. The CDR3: CASSLYSGLAGGGQYF. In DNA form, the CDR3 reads TGTGCCAGCAGTTTATATTCGGGACTAGCGGGAGGAGGGCAGTACTTC.

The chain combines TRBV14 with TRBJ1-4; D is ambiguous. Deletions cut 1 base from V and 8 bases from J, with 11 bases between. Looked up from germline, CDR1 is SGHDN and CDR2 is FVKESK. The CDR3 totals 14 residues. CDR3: CASSQGYSVEKLFF. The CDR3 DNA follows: TGTGCCAGCAGCCAAGGATATAGTGTCGAAAAACTGTTTTTT.

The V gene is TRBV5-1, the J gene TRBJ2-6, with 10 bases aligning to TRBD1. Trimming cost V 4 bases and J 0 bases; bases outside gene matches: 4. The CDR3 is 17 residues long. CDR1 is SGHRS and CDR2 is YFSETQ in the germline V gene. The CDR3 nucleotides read TGCGCCAGCAGCCACGGACAGGGGGACTCTGGGGCCAACGTCCTGACTTTC. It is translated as CASSHGQGDSGANVLTF.

CDR3 protein: CAISDPGHYTDTQYF. The CDR3 DNA reads as TGTGCCATCAGTGACCCGGGACACTACACAGATACGCAGTATTTT. This chain connects TRBV10-3 to TRBJ2-3; a possible D gene is TRBD1 (6 bases). V lost 3 bases to trimming and J lost 2 bases, with 12 bases between them. Germline CDR1 reads ENHRY; CDR2 reads SYGVKD. This CDR3 has 15 residues.

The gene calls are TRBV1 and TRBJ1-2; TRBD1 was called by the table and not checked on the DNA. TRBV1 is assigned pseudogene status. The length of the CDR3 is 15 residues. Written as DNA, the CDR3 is TGCACCAGCAGCCAAGGGACAGGGGAGAACTATGGCTACACCTTC. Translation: CTSSQGTGENYGYTF.

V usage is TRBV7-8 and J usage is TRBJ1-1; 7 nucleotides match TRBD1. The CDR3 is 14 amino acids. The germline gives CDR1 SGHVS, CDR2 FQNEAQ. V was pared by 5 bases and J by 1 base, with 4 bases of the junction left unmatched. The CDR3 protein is CASSRQGPNTEAFF. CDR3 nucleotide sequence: TGTGCCAGCAGCCGACAGGGTCCGAACACTGAAGCTTTCTTT.

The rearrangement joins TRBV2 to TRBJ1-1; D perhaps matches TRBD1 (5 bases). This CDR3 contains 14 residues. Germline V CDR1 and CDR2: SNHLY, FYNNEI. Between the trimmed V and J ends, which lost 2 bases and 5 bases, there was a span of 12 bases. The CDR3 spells CASSESREGTEAFF. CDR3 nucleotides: TGTGCCAGCAGTGAAAGCAGGGAGGGGACTGAAGCTTTCTTT. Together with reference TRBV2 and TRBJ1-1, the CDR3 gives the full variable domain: EPEVTQTPSHQVTQMGQEVILRCVPISNHLYFYWYRQILGQKVEFLVSFYNNEISEKSEIFDDQFSVERPDGSNFTLKIRSTKLEDSAMYFCASSESREGTEAFFGQGTRLTVV.

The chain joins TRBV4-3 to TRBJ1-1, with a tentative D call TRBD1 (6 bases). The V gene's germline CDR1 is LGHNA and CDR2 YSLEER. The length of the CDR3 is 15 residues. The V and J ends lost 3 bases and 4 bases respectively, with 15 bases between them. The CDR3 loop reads CASSQQQGYFTEAFF. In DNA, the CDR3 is TGCGCCAGCAGCCAGCAACAGGGTTACTTCACTGAAGCTTTCTTT.

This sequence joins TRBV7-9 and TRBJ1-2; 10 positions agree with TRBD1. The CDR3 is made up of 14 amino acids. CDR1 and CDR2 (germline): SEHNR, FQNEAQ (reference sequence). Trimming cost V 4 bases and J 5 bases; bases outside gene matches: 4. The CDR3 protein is CASSSGQGPYGYTF. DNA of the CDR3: TGTGCCAGCAGCTCGGGACAGGGGCCATATGGCTACACCTTC.

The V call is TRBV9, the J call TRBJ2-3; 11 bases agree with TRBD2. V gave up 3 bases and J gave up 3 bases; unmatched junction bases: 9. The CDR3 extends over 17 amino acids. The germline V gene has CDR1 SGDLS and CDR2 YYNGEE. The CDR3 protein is CASSAFSRLAGTDTQYF. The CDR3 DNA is TGTGCCAGCAGCGCGTTCTCTCGACTAGCGGGAACAGATACGCAGTATTTT.

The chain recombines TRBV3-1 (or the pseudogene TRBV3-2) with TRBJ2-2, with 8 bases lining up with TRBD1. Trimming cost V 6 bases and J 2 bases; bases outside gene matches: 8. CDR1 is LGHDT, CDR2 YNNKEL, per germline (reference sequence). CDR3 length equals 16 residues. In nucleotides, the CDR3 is TGTGCCAGCAGTGCACGTGGGACAGGTAACACCGGGGAGCTGTTTTTT. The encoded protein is CASSARGTGNTGELFF.

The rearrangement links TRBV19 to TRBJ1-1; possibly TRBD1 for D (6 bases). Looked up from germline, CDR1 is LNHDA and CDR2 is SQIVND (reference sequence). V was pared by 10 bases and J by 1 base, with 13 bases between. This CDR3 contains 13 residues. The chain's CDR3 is CATKTGKNTEAFF. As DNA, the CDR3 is TGTGCCACAAAAACAGGGAAGAACACTGAAGCTTTCTTT.

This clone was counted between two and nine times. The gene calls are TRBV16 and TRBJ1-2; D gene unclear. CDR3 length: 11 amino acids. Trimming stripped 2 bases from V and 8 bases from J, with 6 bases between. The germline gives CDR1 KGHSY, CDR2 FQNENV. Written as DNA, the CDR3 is TGTGCCAGCAGCCAAGAGCGCGGCTACACCTTC. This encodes CASSQERGYTF.

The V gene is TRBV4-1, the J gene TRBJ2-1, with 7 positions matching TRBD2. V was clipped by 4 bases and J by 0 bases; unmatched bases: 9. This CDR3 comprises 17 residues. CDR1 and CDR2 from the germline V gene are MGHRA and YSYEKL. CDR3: CASSLLGAGSSYNEQFF. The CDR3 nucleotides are TGCGCCAGCAGCCTCCTGGGAGCGGGAAGCTCCTACAATGAGCAGTTCTTC.

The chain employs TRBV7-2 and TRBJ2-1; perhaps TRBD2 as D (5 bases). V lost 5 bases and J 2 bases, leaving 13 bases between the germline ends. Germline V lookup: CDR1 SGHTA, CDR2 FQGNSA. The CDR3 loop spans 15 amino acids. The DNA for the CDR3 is TGTGCCAGCAGCCTCGCTAGCTTCCCCTACAATGAGCAGTTCTTC. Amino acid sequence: CASSLASFPYNEQFF.

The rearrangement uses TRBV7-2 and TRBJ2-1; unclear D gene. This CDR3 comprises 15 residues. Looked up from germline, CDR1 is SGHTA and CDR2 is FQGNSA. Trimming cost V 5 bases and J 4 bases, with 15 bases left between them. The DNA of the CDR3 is TGTGCCAGCAGCCCGAGAGGCAGCCTTTACAATGAGCAGTTCTTC. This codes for CASSPRGSLYNEQFF.

CDR3 DNA: TGTGCCAGCAGCGGTGGACTAGCGGAATACAATGAGCAGTTCTTC. As protein: CASSGGLAEYNEQFF. The rearrangement joins TRBV9 to TRBJ2-1; 10 bases line up with TRBD2. The CDR3 spans 15 residues. V dropped 3 bases and J dropped 4; count of bases not matched to a gene: 4. Germline CDR1 reads SGDLS; CDR2 reads YYNGEE.